Following are 31 T cell receptor beta chains from one sample sequenced in a study of metastatic and nonmetastatic thyroid tumors. TCRdb re-called the PCR reads through MiXCR. Of about 6,500 clones in the sample, about 18% were seen once. None of the patients had undergone any treatment ahead of thyroid surgery. Source material: adjacent normal tissue. The receptors were sampled from a male donor with papillary thyroid cancer or a benign thyroid nodule (not recorded which). Some clones in this sample may be carry-over from other donors' samples.

This clone rates as medium-sized. The gene calls are TRBV4-3 and TRBJ2-1; 7 bases agree with TRBD2. The V and J ends lost 0 bases and 4 bases, in that order; junction bases with no gene match: 9. The CDR3 is 17 residues long. CDR1 and CDR2 from the germline V gene are LGHNA and YSLEER. CDR3 region: CASSQENSGNLYNEQFF. CDR3 DNA: TGCGCCAGCAGCCAAGAAAACAGCGGGAATCTATACAATGAGCAGTTCTTC.

V gene TRBV3-1 combines with J gene TRBJ1-4; 7 bases match TRBD1. With 1 base clipped from V and 5 bases from J, the junction kept 4 bases outside the gene matches. Looked up from germline, CDR1 is LGHDT and CDR2 is YNNKEL (reference sequence). The CDR3 length is 15 residues. The CDR3 DNA reads TGTGCCAGCAGCCAAGGGGACAGCTCCAATGAAAAACTGTTTTTT. This codes for CASSQGDSSNEKLFF.

This clone is judged medium-sized. The V gene is TRBV7-6, the J gene TRBJ2-1; a possible D gene is TRBD2 (7 bases). The CDR3 is 14 amino acids. The V and J ends lost 1 base and 9 bases respectively, with 13 bases between them. CDR1 is SGHVS and CDR2 is FNYEAQ in the germline V gene. The CDR3 spells CASSLGGEGGEQFF. The CDR3 bases are TGTGCCAGCAGCTTAGGTGGGGAGGGGGGTGAGCAGTTCTTC.

This clone qualifies as medium-sized. Distinct nucleotide sequences in the sample also encode this CDR3. The chain has TRBV12-3 or TRBV12-4 and TRBJ1-3, with D hard to call. The CDR3 consists of 15 residues. V lost 5 bases to trimming and J lost 2 bases, with 13 bases between them. CDR3 protein: CASSLGGVAGNTIYF. CDR3 bases: TGTGCCAGCAGTCTGGGCGGGGTCGCTGGAAACACCATATATTTT.

Judged by abundance, this clone is medium-sized (0.01 to 0.1%). V usage is TRBV27 and J usage is TRBJ1-2; 7 bases are shared with TRBD1. Trimming cost V 5 bases and J 3 bases; bases outside gene matches: 6. The CDR3 has 14 residues. Per germline, CDR1 MNHEY and CDR2 SMNVEV (reference sequence). CDR3 nucleotides: TGTGCCAGCAGTACTCGACAGGGTTACTATGGCTACACCTTC. Translating gives CASSTRQGYYGYTF.

In its sample, this clone was seen many times. This chain uses TRBV5-6 with TRBJ1-5, with unresolved D. Trimming left V 0 bases short and J 3 bases short, with 7 bases between. CDR1 and CDR2 (germline): SGHDT, YYEEEE. The CDR3 is made up of 14 amino acids. The CDR3, as DNA: TGTGCCAGCAGCTTGGGCTTTTTCAATCAGCCCCAGCATTTT. It yields the protein CASSLGFFNQPQHF.

This sequence joins TRBV19 and TRBJ2-2; D perhaps matches TRBD2 (6 bases). The CDR3 is 13 residues long. The V gene lost 7 bases and the J gene lost 3 bases, with 9 bases spanning the gap. Germline assignment: CDR1 LNHDA and CDR2 SQIVND (reference sequence). The CDR3 loop reads CASTREDTGELFF. The CDR3 nucleotides are TGTGCCAGTACTAGGGAGGACACCGGGGAGCTGTTTTTT.

This clone showed up many times. The rearrangement links TRBV9 to TRBJ2-3, with 10 bases matching TRBD2. The V gene end was trimmed by 0 bases and the J gene end by 5 bases; junction bases not matched to a gene: 9. The CDR3 length is 17 residues. The germline V gene has CDR1 SGDLS and CDR2 YYNGEE. The CDR3 DNA reads TGTGCCAGCAGCGTAGATGGGAGCGGGAGGGACATAGATACGCAGTATTTT. It yields the protein CASSVDGSGRDIDTQYF.

This chain joins TRBV11-2 and TRBJ1-2; a weak D match, TRBD1 (5 bases). This CDR3 is built from 15 residues. Germline CDR1 and CDR2: SGHAT and FQNNGV. V lost 0 bases and J 8 bases, leaving 16 bases between the germline ends. DNA for the CDR3: TGTGCCAGCAGCTTAGATGGGGCCGCCATTTCAGGCTACACCTTC. It specifies CASSLDGAAISGYTF.

This clone occurred a few times. The V call is TRBV2, the J call TRBJ1-1, with no clear D. The CDR3 loop spans 13 amino acids. CDR1 and CDR2 (germline): SNHLY, FYNNEI. V was trimmed by 5 bases and J by 4 bases, leaving 11 bases between them. The CDR3 DNA is TGTGCCAGCAGTCCCCGGCTCGGCACTGAAGCTTTCTTT. Translation: CASSPRLGTEAFF.

The CDR3 sequence is CASSTKGYRSYEQYF. CDR3 sequence (DNA): TGTGCCAGTAGTACCAAGGGGTACCGCTCCTACGAGCAGTACTTC. This rearrangement joins TRBV19 to TRBJ2-7; D is possibly TRBD1 (5 bases). Trimming removed 4 bases from V and 0 bases from J, with 13 bases in between. CDR3 size: 15 residues. Looked up from germline, CDR1 is LNHDA and CDR2 is SQIVND (reference sequence).

In its sample, this clone is medium-sized. V gene TRBV2 combines with J gene TRBJ2-1; D might be TRBD1 or TRBD2, each matching 5 bases. Germline V gives CDR1 SNHLY, CDR2 FYNNEI. This CDR3 has 14 amino acids. Trimming stripped 5 bases from V and 9 bases from J, with 17 bases between. Here the CDR3 DNA reads TGTGCCAGCAGTCCACTCTGGGGGTGGCCTGAGCAGTTCTTC. It specifies CASSPLWGWPEQFF.

The chain combines TRBV12-3 or TRBV12-4 with TRBJ1-3; D is possibly TRBD1 (6 bases). V lost 6 bases, J lost 0 bases, and 6 bases lay in between. The CDR3 is 13 amino acids. Here the CDR3 DNA reads TGTGCCAGCAGGGACAGCTCTGGAAACACCATATATTTT. It is translated as CASRDSSGNTIYF.

The rearrangement joins TRBV7-2 to TRBJ2-3, with D perhaps given as TRBD1 or TRBD2 (5 bases each). Germline V gives CDR1 SGHTA, CDR2 FQGNSA. V was cut by 4 bases and J by 0 bases, with 11 bases left in between. There are 15 residues in the CDR3. The CDR3: CASSSQGGSTDTQYF. The CDR3 region has the DNA TGTGCCAGCAGCTCCCAGGGCGGGAGCACAGATACGCAGTATTTT.

This clone is medium-sized (0.01 to 0.1%) within its sample. This chain connects TRBV15 to TRBJ2-3, with D unresolved. The V gene's germline CDR1 is LNHNV and CDR2 YYDKDF (reference sequence). This CDR3 has 14 amino acids. Deletions cut 5 bases from V and 2 bases from J, with 11 bases between. The CDR3 region has the DNA TGTGCCACCAGCTTAGGGATTGACACAGATACGCAGTATTTT. Translated: CATSLGIDTDTQYF.

Only a few counts were recorded for this clone. The chain recombines TRBV7-2 with TRBJ2-7, with D maybe TRBD2 (6 bases). The CDR3 is 15 amino acids. Trimming took off 2 bases at V and 2 bases at J, with 13 bases between the two ends. Germline CDR1 and CDR2: SGHTA and FQGNSA. For the CDR3, the DNA is TGTGCCAGCAGCTTAACTAGGGACTCCGCCTACGAGCAGTACTTC. Translation: CASSLTRDSAYEQYF.

The CDR3 DNA reads as TGTGCCAGCAGTGCTGGCCTCTTTAGCTCCTACGAGCAGTACTTC. Translating it yields CASSAGLFSSYEQYF. V gene TRBV2 combines with J gene TRBJ2-7; D gene unclear. The CDR3 covers 15 residues. V lost 4 bases and J 0 bases, leaving 13 bases between the germline ends. CDR1 is SNHLY, CDR2 FYNNEI, per germline.

Ten or more counts support this clone. This chain joins TRBV4-1 and TRBJ1-1; no definite D call. CDR1 MGHRA and CDR2 YSYEKL come from the germline V gene. V lost 1 base, J lost 1 base, and 13 bases lay in between. The CDR3 runs to 16 residues. The CDR3 loop reads CASSQVSFVSNTEAFF. The CDR3 DNA reads as TGCGCCAGCAGCCAAGTCTCTTTTGTTTCGAACACTGAAGCTTTCTTT.

The J gene is TRBJ2-1, the V gene TRBV28; TRBD1 might be the D (5 bases). Germline values: CDR1 MDHEN, CDR2 SYDVKM. The CDR3 runs 15 residues. Deletions cut 6 bases from V and 5 bases from J, with 17 bases between. The chain's CDR3 is CASRLGLVGHNEQFF. The DNA of the CDR3 is TGTGCCAGCAGACTGGGGCTAGTAGGCCACAATGAGCAGTTCTTC.

In this sample, this clone is medium-sized (0.01 to 0.1%). The chain links TRBV6-1 to TRBJ2-3; D unclear. V shed 4 bases and J shed 2 bases, with 13 bases lying between them. This CDR3 contains 15 residues. From germline, CDR1 is MNHNS and CDR2 SASEGT. In DNA form, the CDR3 reads TGTGCCAGCAGTGCTGGTGGGTCCTCCACAGATACGCAGTATTTT. This encodes CASSAGGSSTDTQYF.

This chain joins TRBV5-6 and TRBJ2-2; D call uncertain. This CDR3 has 14 residues. Germline CDR1 is SGHDT and CDR2 is YYEEEE. With 3 bases removed from V and 2 bases from J, the gap between germline ends came to 8 bases. The chain's CDR3 is CASSSLTNTGELFF. The CDR3 DNA follows: TGTGCCAGCAGCTCACTAACAAACACCGGGGAGCTGTTTTTT. Using reference TRBV5-6 and TRBJ2-2 for the parts outside the CDR3, the full variable domain is DAGVTQSPTHLIKTRGQQVTLRCSPKSGHDTVSWYQQALGQGPQFIFQYYEEEERQRGNFPDRFSGHQFPNYSSELNVNALLLGDSALYLCASSSLTNTGELFFGEGSRLTVL.

This clone was counted ten times or more. The chain carries TRBV20-1 and TRBJ2-5, with 9 bases lining up with TRBD2. In germline, CDR1 is DFQATT, CDR2 SNEGSKA (reference sequence). The CDR3 contains 16 residues. Losses at the gene ends were 5 bases for V and 3 bases for J; bases not matched to a gene: 13. The CDR3 here is CSASSGKGLGEETQYF. CDR3 nucleotide sequence: TGCAGTGCTTCTAGCGGGAAGGGTTTGGGGGAAGAGACCCAGTACTTC.

J is TRBJ2-5 and V is TRBV28, with D possibly TRBD2 on 7 matching bases. The CDR3 is 16 amino acids. Trimming took off 2 bases at V and 0 bases at J, with 13 bases between the two ends. In germline, CDR1 is MDHEN, CDR2 SYDVKM. The CDR3 reads CASSLGGGRDQETQYF. CDR3 DNA: TGTGCCAGCAGTTTAGGGGGGGGCCGTGACCAAGAGACCCAGTACTTC.

This clone has only a few counts. This chain uses TRBV2 with TRBJ2-1, with 8 bases matching TRBD2. The CDR3 covers 16 residues. Germline CDR1 SNHLY, CDR2 FYNNEI. The trim removed 6 bases at V and 2 bases at J, leaving 9 bases unmatched. The CDR3 bases are TGTGCCAGCAGCGTAACCGGGACTAGGGCCTACAATGAGCAGTTCTTC. It codes for CASSVTGTRAYNEQFF.

Written as DNA, the CDR3 is TGTGCCAGCAGCCAACCTAGCGGCTCTGGGGCCAACGTCCTGACTTTC. This encodes CASSQPSGSGANVLTF. The chain recombines TRBV28 with TRBJ2-6; the match to TRBD2 covers 7 bases. The CDR3 has 16 amino acids. With 6 bases clipped from V and 0 bases from J, the junction kept 5 bases outside the gene matches. The germline V gene encodes CDR1 MDHEN and CDR2 SYDVKM.

This clone ranks as medium-sized (0.01 to 0.1%). The V gene is TRBV27, the J gene TRBJ2-2, with D hard to call. The germline V and J ends were trimmed by 3 bases and 4 bases, with 3 bases remaining between them. The CDR3 has 12 residues. CDR1 MNHEY and CDR2 SMNVEV come from the germline V gene (reference sequence). CDR3 DNA: TGTGCCAGCAGTTTTTCCACCGGGGAGCTGTTTTTT. Residues: CASSFSTGELFF.

This rearrangement joins TRBV6-1 to TRBJ2-7; D is unclear. The germline CDR1 and CDR2 sequences are MNHNS and SASEGT. Trimming removed 7 bases at V and 0 bases at J, with 13 bases between. The CDR3 has 14 residues. The CDR3 reads CASTSDIYSYEQYF. In DNA form, the CDR3 reads TGTGCCAGCACTTCTGACATCTACTCCTACGAGCAGTACTTC.

This chain connects TRBV6-1 to TRBJ2-5; possibly TRBD2 for D (6 bases). This CDR3 has 16 amino acids. The V end lost 5 bases, the J end lost 5 bases, and 21 bases lay between the germline ends. Germline V gene data show CDR1 as MNHNS and CDR2 as SASEGT. The chain's CDR3 is CASSQGRLDGGETQYF. The CDR3 coding sequence is TGTGCCAGCAGTCAGGGACGGCTAGACGGAGGGGAGACCCAGTACTTC.

Concerning this clone itself: Other DNA variants within this sample encode the same CDR3. The chain links TRBV7-9 to TRBJ2-1, with 10 bases identical to TRBD1. The junction had 7 bases not matched to a gene; V was cut back by 6 bases and J by 8 bases. The CDR3 is 14 amino acids. Germline CDR1 SEHNR, CDR2 FQNEAQ (reference sequence). The CDR3 spells CASSPQTGGDEQFF. In DNA form, the CDR3 reads TGTGCCAGCAGTCCTCAGACAGGGGGCGATGAGCAGTTCTTC.

Relative to its sample, this clone is medium-sized. The chain links TRBV19 to TRBJ2-1; 12 bases align to TRBD2. This CDR3 comprises 17 residues. The germline CDR1 and CDR2 sequences are LNHDA and SQIVND (reference sequence). V lost 1 base and J lost 6; bases outside the gene matches: 7. The CDR3 protein is CASSIVLAGGKGNEQFF. CDR3 nucleotide sequence: TGTGCCAGTAGTATAGTACTAGCGGGAGGAAAGGGCAATGAGCAGTTCTTC.

The chain combines TRBV6-1 with TRBJ1-4, with 7 positions matching TRBD1. The CDR3 totals 15 residues. The V and J ends lost 4 bases and 4 bases, in that order; junction bases with no gene match: 6. Germline values: CDR1 MNHNS, CDR2 SASEGT. The CDR3 is CASSGGTVLNEKLFF. The CDR3, as DNA: TGTGCCAGCAGTGGTGGGACAGTCCTTAATGAAAAACTGTTTTTT.